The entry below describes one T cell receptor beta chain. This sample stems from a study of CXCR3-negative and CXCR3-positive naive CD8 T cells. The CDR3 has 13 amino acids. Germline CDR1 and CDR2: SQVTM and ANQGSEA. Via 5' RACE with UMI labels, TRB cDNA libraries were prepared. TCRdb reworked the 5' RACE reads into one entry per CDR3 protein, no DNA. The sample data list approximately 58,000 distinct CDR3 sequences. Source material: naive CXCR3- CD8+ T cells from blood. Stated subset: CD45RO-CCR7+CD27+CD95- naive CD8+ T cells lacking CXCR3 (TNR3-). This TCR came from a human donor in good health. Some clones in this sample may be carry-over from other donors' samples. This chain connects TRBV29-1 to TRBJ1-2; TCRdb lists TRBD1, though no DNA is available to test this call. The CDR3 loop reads CSVPGGLNYGYTF.